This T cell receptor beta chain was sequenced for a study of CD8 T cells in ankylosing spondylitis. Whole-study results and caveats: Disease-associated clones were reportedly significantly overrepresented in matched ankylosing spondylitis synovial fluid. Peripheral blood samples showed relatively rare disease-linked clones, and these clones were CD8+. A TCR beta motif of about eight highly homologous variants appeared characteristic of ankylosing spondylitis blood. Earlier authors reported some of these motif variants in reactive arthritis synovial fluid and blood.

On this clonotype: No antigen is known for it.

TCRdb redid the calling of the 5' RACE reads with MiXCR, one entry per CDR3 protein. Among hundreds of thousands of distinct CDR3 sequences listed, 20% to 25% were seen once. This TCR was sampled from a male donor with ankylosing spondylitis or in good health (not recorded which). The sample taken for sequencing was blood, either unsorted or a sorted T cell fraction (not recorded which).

CDR3 region: CACSRDAARGAYEQYF. The CDR3 coding sequence is TGTGCCTGTTCCCGGGACGCCGCCCGGGGGGCCTACGAGCAGTACTTC. The gene calls are TRBV30 and TRBJ2-7, with TRBD2 matching 7 bases. The CDR3 length is 16 residues. The V gene's germline CDR1 is GTSNPN and CDR2 SVGIG (reference sequence). V was clipped by 6 bases and J by 2 bases; unmatched bases: 16.